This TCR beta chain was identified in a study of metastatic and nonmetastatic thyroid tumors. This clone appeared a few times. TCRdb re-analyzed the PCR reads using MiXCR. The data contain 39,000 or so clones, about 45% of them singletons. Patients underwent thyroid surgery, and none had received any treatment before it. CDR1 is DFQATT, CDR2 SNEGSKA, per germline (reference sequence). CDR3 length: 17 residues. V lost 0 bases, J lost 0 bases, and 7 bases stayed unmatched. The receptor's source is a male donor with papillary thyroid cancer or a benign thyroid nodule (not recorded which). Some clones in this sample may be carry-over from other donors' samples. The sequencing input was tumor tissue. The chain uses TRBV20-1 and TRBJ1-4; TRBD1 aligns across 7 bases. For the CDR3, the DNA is TGCAGTGCTAGAGAACAGTGGGACAGAGCAACTAATGAAAAACTGTTTTTT. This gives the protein CSAREQWDRATNEKLFF.